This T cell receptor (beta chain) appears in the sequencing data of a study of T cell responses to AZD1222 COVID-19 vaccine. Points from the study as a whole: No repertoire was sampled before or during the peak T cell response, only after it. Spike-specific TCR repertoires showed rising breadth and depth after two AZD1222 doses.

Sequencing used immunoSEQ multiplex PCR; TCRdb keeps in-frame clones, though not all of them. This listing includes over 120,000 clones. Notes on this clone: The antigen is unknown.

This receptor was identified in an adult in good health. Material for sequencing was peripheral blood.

The CDR3 loop is CASSLPWDNRKNTEAFF. CDR3 nucleotides: TGTGCCAGCAGCCTCCCCTGGGATAACAGAAAAAACACTGAAGCTTTCTTT. The genes are TRBV21-1 and TRBJ1-1. TRBV21-1 is a pseudogene locus. The CDR3 totals 17 residues.